What follows are 11 T cell receptor beta chains derived from one specimen sequenced in a study of blood T cell repertoires in COVID-19. Here immunoSEQ multiplex PCR was the method, and the copy in TCRdb shows in-frame clones only, minus some. The data contain about 220,000 clones, roughly four fifths of them seen just once; the ten biggest clones take up around 2.7%. Sequencing was done on a sample of peripheral blood. The source is a woman aged 25 to 39 who had recovered from COVID-19.

This chain uses TRBV28 with TRBJ1-5; no firm D call. V lost 7 bases and J lost 0, with 13 bases in between. Looked up from germline, CDR1 is MDHEN and CDR2 is SYDVKM. The CDR3 runs to 15 residues. CDR3 residues: CASKRPMGSNQPQHF. CDR3 nucleotide sequence: TGTGCCAGCAAGAGGCCCATGGGTAGCAATCAGCCCCAGCATTTT.

V gene TRBV5-5 combines with J gene TRBJ2-7; TRBD2 might be the D (6 bases). The CDR3 runs 15 residues. Trimming removed 0 bases at V and 0 bases at J, with 10 bases between. The germline CDR1 and CDR2 sequences are SGHKS and YYEKEE (reference sequence). Here the CDR3 DNA reads TGTGCCAGCAGCTTGGAGTGGGGAGGCTCCTACGAGCAGTACTTC. Amino acids: CASSLEWGGSYEQYF.

The chain has TRBV11-2 and TRBJ2-5, with 10 bases that match TRBD2. Germline trimming cut 5 bases from V and 3 bases from J; bases unmatched to any gene: 6. Germline CDR1 reads SGHAT; CDR2 reads FQNNGV. This CDR3 comprises 15 residues. In DNA form, the CDR3 reads TGTGCCAGCAGCCCCTGGACTAGCGGTGAAGAGACCCAGTACTTC. Its translation: CASSPWTSGEETQYF.

The J gene is TRBJ2-2, the V gene TRBV12-5; D is ambiguous. The CDR3 has 16 residues. Trimming stripped 0 bases from V and 2 bases from J, with 10 bases between. Germline V gene data show CDR1 as LGHNT and CDR2 as FRNRAP. CDR3 nucleotide sequence: TGTGCTAGTGGTTTGGTACTGTCGATCAACACCGGGGAGCTGTTTTTT. Amino acid sequence: CASGLVLSINTGELFF.

The rearrangement links TRBV19 to TRBJ2-3; 9 bases are a match to TRBD2. V was pared by 8 bases and J by 0 bases, with 6 bases of the junction left unmatched. The CDR3 totals 15 residues. The germline V gene encodes CDR1 LNHDA and CDR2 SQIVND (reference sequence). The CDR3 spells CASSQREVSTDTQYF. The CDR3 DNA reads as TGTGCCAGTTCCCAGCGGGAGGTTAGCACAGATACGCAGTATTTT.

The rearrangement joins TRBV5-1 to TRBJ2-3; 8 nucleotides align to TRBD2. Looked up from germline, CDR1 is SGHRS and CDR2 is YFSETQ. The CDR3 sequence is 19 residues long. V dropped 1 base and J dropped 5; count of bases not matched to a gene: 18. The CDR3 region is CASSLYPRAGAPIEDTQYF. CDR3 DNA sequence: TGCGCCAGCAGCTTGTATCCTAGAGCGGGAGCGCCCATTGAAGATACGCAGTATTTT. Filled out from reference TRBV5-1 and TRBJ2-3, the complete variable domain reads KAGVTQTPRYLIKTRGQQVTLSCSPISGHRSVSWYQQTPGQGLQFLFEYFSETQRNKGNFPGRFSGRQFSNSRSEMNVSTLELGDSALYLCASSLYPRAGAPIEDTQYFGPGTRLTVL.

The J gene is TRBJ2-7, the V gene TRBV7-9; 9 bases line up with TRBD1. Losses at the gene ends were 1 base for V and 4 bases for J; bases not matched to a gene: 5. The CDR3 totals 15 residues. Germline-derived CDR1 and CDR2 are SEHNR and FQNEAQ (reference sequence). The CDR3 DNA is TGTGCCAGCAGCTTAGGACAGGGGGTACAGTACGAGCAGTACTTC. Its protein is CASSLGQGVQYEQYF.

The CDR3 loop reads CASRAMVAGVSYEQYF. Written as DNA, the CDR3 is TGTGCCAGCCGGGCGATGGTAGCGGGAGTAAGCTACGAGCAGTACTTC. This chain joins TRBV6-4 and TRBJ2-7; 9 bases are shared with TRBD2. CDR3 length: 16 amino acids. The junction had 14 bases not matched to a gene; V was cut back by 8 bases and J by 3 bases. Germline-derived CDR1 and CDR2 are MRHNA and SNTAGT.

The chain joins TRBV5-6 to TRBJ2-1, with D perhaps TRBD2 (5 bases). V gave up 2 bases and J gave up 3 bases, with 12 bases separating them. The length of the CDR3 is 15 residues. Germline V gene sequence: CDR1 SGHDT, CDR2 YYEEEE. The CDR3, as DNA: TGTGCCAGCAGCTTCGGGGAGCGCCTCTACAATGAGCAGTTCTTC. As protein: CASSFGERLYNEQFF.

This chain uses TRBV27 with TRBJ2-2; 8 bases agree with TRBD2. Per germline, CDR1 MNHEY and CDR2 SMNVEV (reference sequence). This CDR3 is 15 amino acids long. With 2 bases clipped from V and 1 base from J, the junction kept 0 bases outside the gene matches. Here the CDR3 reads CASSLAGGNTGELFF. The CDR3 coding sequence is TGTGCCAGCAGTTTAGCGGGAGGGAACACCGGGGAGCTGTTTTTT.

This chain joins TRBV9 and TRBJ2-7; D gene uncertain. Between the trimmed V and J ends, which lost 2 bases and 5 bases, there was a span of 11 bases. CDR3 size: 13 residues. CDR1 is SGDLS and CDR2 is YYNGEE in the germline V gene. The chain's CDR3 is CASSVSVPDEQYF. The CDR3 bases are TGTGCCAGCAGCGTCTCGGTCCCCGACGAGCAGTACTTC.